What follows are 5 T cell receptor beta chains derived from one specimen sequenced in a study of blood T cell repertoires in COVID-19. Only in-frame clones appear in the TCRdb table, and some are missing; sequencing was by immunoSEQ multiplex PCR. The table has 70,000 to 95,000 clones, roughly 90% seen once. The sequenced sample consisted of peripheral blood. Receptors were obtained from a man between 50 and 59 years old with COVID-19, enrolled during active disease.

This chain links TRBV30 with TRBJ1-1; 11 bases are shared with TRBD1. CDR1 and CDR2 from the germline V gene are GTSNPN and SVGIG (reference sequence). V dropped 0 bases and J dropped 4; count of bases not matched to a gene: 7. The CDR3 sequence is 16 residues long. CDR3 region: CAWSVFWDRGTTEAFF. The CDR3 DNA follows: TGTGCCTGGAGTGTATTCTGGGACAGGGGGACCACTGAAGCTTTCTTT.

The chain joins TRBV7-3 to TRBJ1-2; 8 bases map to TRBD1. V lost 4 bases and J lost 4; bases outside the gene matches: 20. The CDR3 spans 19 residues. Germline assignment: CDR1 SGHTA and CDR2 FQGTGA. The CDR3 here is CASSSIPITGQDGSYGYTF. In DNA, the CDR3 is TGTGCCAGCAGCTCCATCCCAATAACGGGACAGGACGGAAGCTATGGCTACACCTTC.

This clone turned up a few times. At one end the junction does not follow the germline gene, possibly because of a read error. The chain employs TRBV11-2 and TRBJ2-1; D not resolved. The CDR3 spans 13 residues. The germline V gene has CDR1 SGHAT and CDR2 FQNNGV. This CDR3 reads CASSLDNYNEQFF. The CDR3 nucleotides are TGTGCCAGCAGCCTAGACAACTACAATGAGCAGTTCTTC. The full variable domain, completed using reference TRBV11-2 and TRBJ2-1, is EAGVAQSPRYKIIEKRQSVAFWCNPISGHATLYWYQQILGQGPKLLIQFQNNGVVDDSQLPKDRFSAERLKGVDSTLKIQPAKLEDSAVYLCASSLDNYNEQFFGPGTRLTVL.

The rearrangement uses TRBV5-6 and TRBJ1-1; D is ambiguous. This CDR3 comprises 13 residues. The V end was cut by 2 bases, the J end by 6 bases, with 11 bases between. Germline V gene sequence: CDR1 SGHDT, CDR2 YYEEEE. CDR3 in amino acids: CASSLSPESEAFF. In DNA, the CDR3 is TGTGCCAGCAGCTTATCCCCGGAGTCTGAAGCTTTCTTT.

This chain uses TRBV11-2 with TRBJ2-1, with TRBD1 matching 10 bases. J was trimmed by 7 bases and V by 6 bases; bases with no gene match: 9. This CDR3 is 15 amino acids long. The germline gives CDR1 SGHAT, CDR2 FQNNGV. The CDR3 DNA sequence: TGTGCCAGCAGTTTGAGACAGGGGGCGCGGAATGAGCAGTTCTTC. Translated: CASSLRQGARNEQFF.